This T cell receptor beta chain was identified in a study of blood T cell repertoires in COVID-19. Study at large: COVID-19 samples, acute and convalescent, were from the United States, Italy and Spain. From T cells, B-cell-depleted T cells, or PBMCs came the material, which was cDNA or gDNA.

Authors' data handling: Amplification with reference gene primers provided the estimates of nucleated cell counts. Only in-frame clones appear in the TCRdb table, and some are missing; sequencing was by immunoSEQ multiplex PCR. From that table come the V and J calls and clone size; the DNA was used to work out D and trimming. The sample includes about 280,000 clones, around 85% of them seen just once. This CDR3 comprises 15 residues. Trimming removed 5 bases at V and 2 bases at J, with 14 bases between. Germline V gives CDR1 SGHAT, CDR2 FQNNGV. The sequencing input was peripheral blood. The sequence derives from a man between 45 and 60 years old with active or convalescent COVID-19. The chain combines TRBV11-2 with TRBJ2-3; TRBD2 might be the D (6 bases). CDR3 bases: TGTGCCAGCAGCCGACACGGGACTTCCACAGATACGCAGTATTTT. It is translated as CASSRHGTSTDTQYF.